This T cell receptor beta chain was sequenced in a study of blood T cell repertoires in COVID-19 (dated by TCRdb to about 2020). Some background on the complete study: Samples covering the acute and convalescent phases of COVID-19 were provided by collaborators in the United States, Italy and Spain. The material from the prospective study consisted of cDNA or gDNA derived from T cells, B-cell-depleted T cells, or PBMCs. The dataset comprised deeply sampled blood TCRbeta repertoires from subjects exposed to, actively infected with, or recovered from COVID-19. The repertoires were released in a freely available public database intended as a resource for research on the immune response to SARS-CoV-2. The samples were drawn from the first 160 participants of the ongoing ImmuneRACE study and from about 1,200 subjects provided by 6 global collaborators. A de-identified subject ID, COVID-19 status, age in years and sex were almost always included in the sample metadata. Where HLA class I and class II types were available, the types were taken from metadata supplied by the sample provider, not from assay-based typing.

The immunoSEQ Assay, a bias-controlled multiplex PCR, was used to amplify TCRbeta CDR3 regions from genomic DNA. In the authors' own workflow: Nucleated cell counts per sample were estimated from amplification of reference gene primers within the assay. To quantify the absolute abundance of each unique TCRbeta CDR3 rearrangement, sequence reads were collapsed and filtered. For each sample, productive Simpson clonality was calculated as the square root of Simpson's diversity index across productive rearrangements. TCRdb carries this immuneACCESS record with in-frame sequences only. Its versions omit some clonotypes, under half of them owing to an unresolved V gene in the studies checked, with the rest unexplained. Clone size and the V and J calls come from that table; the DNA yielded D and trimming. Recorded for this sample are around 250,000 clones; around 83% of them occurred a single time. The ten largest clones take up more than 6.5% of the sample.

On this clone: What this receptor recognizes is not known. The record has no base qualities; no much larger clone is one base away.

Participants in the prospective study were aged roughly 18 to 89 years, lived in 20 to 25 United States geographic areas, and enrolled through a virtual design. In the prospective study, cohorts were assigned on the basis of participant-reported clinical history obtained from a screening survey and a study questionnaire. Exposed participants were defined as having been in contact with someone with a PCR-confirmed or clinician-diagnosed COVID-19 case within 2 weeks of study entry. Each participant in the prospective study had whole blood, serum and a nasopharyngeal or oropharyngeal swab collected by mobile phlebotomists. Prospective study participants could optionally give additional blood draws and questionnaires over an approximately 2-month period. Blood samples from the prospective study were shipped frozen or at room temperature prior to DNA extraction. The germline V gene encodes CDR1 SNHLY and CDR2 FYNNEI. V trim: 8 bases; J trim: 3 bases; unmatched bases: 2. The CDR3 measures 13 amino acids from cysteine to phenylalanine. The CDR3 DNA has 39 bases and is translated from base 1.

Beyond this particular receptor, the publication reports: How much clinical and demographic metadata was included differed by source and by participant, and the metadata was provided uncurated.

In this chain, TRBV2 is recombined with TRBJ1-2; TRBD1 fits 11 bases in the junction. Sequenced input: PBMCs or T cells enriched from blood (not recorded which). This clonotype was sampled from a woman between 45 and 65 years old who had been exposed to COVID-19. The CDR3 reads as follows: CASGQGADYGYTF. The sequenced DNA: TGTGCCAGCGGACAGGGGGCCGACTATGGCTACACCTTC.